This is a list of T cell receptor beta chains from one sample in a study of Graves' ophthalmopathy and Graves' hyperthyroidism. MiXCR, run by TCRdb on the multiplex PCR reads, gives a single entry per CDR3 protein. The data show 650,000 to 800,000 distinct CDR3 sequences, with about two fifths seen just once and over 2.5% held by the top ten. The sequencing sample was made of peripheral blood. These receptor sequences come from an adult man with Graves' ophthalmopathy. Each CDR3 is given with its conserved first and last residue. The D gene is left open where the match is weak. Rows may omit the clone size; those that give it use once, few, many or a size class.

TRBV10-3	.	TRBJ1-1	TRBD1	TGTGCCATCAGTCCGACAGGGGGGATCACTGAAGCTTTCTTT	CAISPTGGITEAFF
TRBV11-2	many	TRBJ2-5	.	TGTGCCAGCGGCTTGTGGGGAGAGACCCAGTACTTC	CASGLWGETQYF
TRBV9	many	TRBJ1-4	.	TGTGCCAGCAGCGTGACGGCAGCTAATGAAAAACTGTTTTTT	CASSVTAANEKLFF
TRBV7-6	.	TRBJ2-5	TRBD1	TGTGCCAGCAGCCCCCAGGACAGGGCCCAGTACTTC	CASSPQDRAQYF
TRBV2	.	TRBJ1-4	.	TGTGCCAGCAGGCGATCCTGGGGGCCAACTAATGAAAAACTGTTTTTT	CASRRSWGPTNEKLFF
TRBV7-9	.	TRBJ2-7	TRBD2	TGTGCCAGCAGCTTAGCCCCGGGACTAGCGGGCTACGAGCAGTACTTC	CASSLAPGLAGYEQYF
TRBV5-5	many	TRBJ1-2	.	TGTGCCAGCAGCTTCCGACCGACGAACTATGGCTACACCTTC	CASSFRPTNYGYTF
TRBV7-8	few	TRBJ2-7	.	TGTGCCAGCAGCTTAGCCGGGACGGGGAGCTCCTACGAGCAGTACTTC	CASSLAGTGSSYEQYF
TRBV7-9	many	TRBJ2-7	TRBD2	TGTGCCAGCAGCTTAGCTCGGGGTCTAGCGGGAGGCTCCTACGAGCAGTACTTC	CASSLARGLAGGSYEQYF
TRBV2	.	TRBJ1-5	.	TGTGTCAGCAGTTGGACTAGCGGGAGTGAGACCCAGCATTTT	CVSSWTSGSETQHF
TRBV29-1	many	TRBJ1-1	TRBD1	TGCAGCGTTGAAAAGGGGGCGGGCACTGAAGCTTTCTTT	CSVEKGAGTEAFF
TRBV5-1	once	TRBJ1-2	.	TGCGCCAGCAGCTCCGGGGAGCCCTATGGCTACACCTTC	CASSSGEPYGYTF
TRBV19	many	TRBJ1-5	.	TGTGCCTCCGGCAGGGATCGGCAGCCCCAGCATTTT	CASGRDRQPQHF
TRBV7-2	.	TRBJ1-4	TRBD1	TGTGCCAGCAGCTTTGGACAGGGATGGGATGAAAAACTGTTTTTT	CASSFGQGWDEKLFF
TRBV25-1	.	TRBJ1-2	.	.	CACSARGPNYGYTF
TRBV12-3/TRBV12-4	few	TRBJ1-3	TRBD1	TGTGCCAGCAGGCTGCAACAGGGGTCCAGAAACACCATATATTTT	CASRLQQGSRNTIYF
TRBV9	.	TRBJ1-6	.	TGTGCCAGCAGCGTAGGGGGGTCCGATCAGCCCCTCCACTTT	CASSVGGSDQPLHF
TRBV7-9	many	TRBJ1-6	.	TGTGCCAGCAGTCAACCGGATTCACCCCTCCACTTT	CASSQPDSPLHF
TRBV7-3	few	TRBJ2-7	TRBD2	TGTGCCAGCAGCCTGACGGGGGGGAATCCTTGGAACGAGCAGTACTTC	CASSLTGGNPWNEQYF
TRBV9	.	TRBJ1-5	.	TGTGCCAGCAGCTCTAGAGACTCTGGGGCTCCTACCCAGCATTTT	CASSSRDSGAPTQHF
TRBV5-1	.	TRBJ1-2	.	TGCGCCAGCAGCCAAAGGGTCGACGGCTATGGCTACACCTTC	CASSQRVDGYGYTF
TRBV12-3/TRBV12-4	many	TRBJ2-2	TRBD2	TGTGCCAGCAATCTAGCGGGGACCACCGGGGAGCTGTTTTTT	CASNLAGTTGELFF
TRBV5-8	many	TRBJ2-7	.	TGTGCCAGCAGTTCCAGCGACAAATCCTACGAGCAGTACTTC	CASSSSDKSYEQYF
TRBV20-1	.	TRBJ2-2	.	TGCAGTGCAAGCTACGGGGGGCAAGGAATCGGGGAGCTGTTTTTT	CSASYGGQGIGELFF
TRBV14	many	TRBJ1-2	.	TGTGCCAGCAGCCAAGCAGTGGGGCCTCATGGCTACACCTTC	CASSQAVGPHGYTF
TRBV29-1	many	TRBJ1-2	.	TGCAGCGTTGACCCGGGCTACACCTTC	CSVDPGYTF
TRBV6-1	.	TRBJ1-5	.	TGTGCCAGCAGTGACAGGTCCGGCGGCAATCAGCCCCAGCATTTT	CASSDRSGGNQPQHF
TRBV29-1	.	TRBJ1-1	.	TGCAGCTTTGCCAGGACTTCTGAAGCTTTCTTT	CSFARTSEAFF
TRBV11-1	.	TRBJ1-2	TRBD1	TGTGCCAGCAGCTCCGACAGGGTCCGTGGCTACACCTTC	CASSSDRVRGYTF
TRBV5-1	.	TRBJ1-4	.	TGCGCCAGCAGCTTGGTGGTTAGCGGCGACAATGAAAAACTGTTTTTT	CASSLVVSGDNEKLFF
TRBV2	.	TRBJ1-3	.	TGTGCCAGCTCAAGCAACGGGGCAGGAACAGTATCCGGAAACACCATATATTTT	CASSSNGAGTVSGNTIYF
TRBV24-1	many	TRBJ1-5	.	TGTGCCACCAGTGATTGGAAGGCCCCCCGGGGTCAGCCCCAGCATTTT	CATSDWKAPRGQPQHF
TRBV6-5	.	TRBJ2-2	.	TGTGCCAGCAGTTACTCAGGATCCGGGGAGCTGTTTTTT	CASSYSGSGELFF